The source of this TCR beta chain is a study of blood T cell repertoires in COVID-19. Looking at the study overall: Samples of COVID-19 (acute and convalescent) were obtained from the United States, Italy and Spain.

This clone was found once. The V end lost 6 bases, the J end lost 4 bases, and 12 bases lay between the germline ends. The CDR3 totals 13 residues. CDR1 is LNHDA, CDR2 SQIVND, per germline (reference sequence). The table came from immunoSEQ multiplex PCR; TCRdb's copy has only in-frame clones and leaves some out. The sample yields around 50,000 clones, about 90% seen once. This receptor was taken from a human donor in a cohort sampled during active COVID-19. The sample consisted of peripheral blood. The chain links TRBV19 to TRBJ2-5, with D unclear. The CDR3 here is CASSFQQRETQYF. In DNA, the CDR3 is TGTGCCAGTAGCTTTCAACAGAGAGAGACCCAGTACTTC.